This T cell receptor (beta chain) was documented in a study of pediatric ulcerative colitis. Rectal tissue came from one to two pinch biopsies taken at colonoscopy. The CDR3 contains 15 residues. Generated by immunoSEQ multiplex PCR, the TCRdb table keeps only in-frame clones and is missing some. The sample has fewer than 30,000 clones, approximately 71% seen once; the top ten hold 7.8%. This TCR was sampled from a boy under 18 with severe ulcerative colitis. The V call is TRBV21-1, the J call TRBJ1-1. TRBV21-1 is described as a pseudogene. Sequencing input: gut tissue. The CDR3 sequence: CASSKYRFRNTEAFF. DNA of the CDR3: TGTGCCAGCAGCAAATATAGGTTCCGGAACACTGAAGCTTTCTTT.